This T cell receptor beta chain was sequenced in a study of T-cell reconstitution after alpha-beta-depleted transplantation in children. A TCRbeta library incorporating unique molecular identifiers was prepared. TCRdb redid the calling of the PCR reads with MiXCR, one entry per CDR3 protein. The data contain approximately 170,000 distinct CDR3 sequences, roughly 10% of them singletons. This clonotype was counted at least ten times. The CDR3 covers 16 residues. Germline-derived CDR1 and CDR2 are DFQATT and SNEGSKA (reference sequence). With 2 bases clipped from V and 2 bases from J, the junction kept 11 bases outside the gene matches.

The sequence derives from a boy aged 2-15 years with acute myeloid leukemia, due to receive a stem cell transplant. Sequenced material: PBMCs, taken before TCRalphabeta/CD19-depleted stem cell transplant. The chain links TRBV20-1 to TRBJ1-2; 7 bases line up with TRBD1. CDR3 nucleotides: TGCAGTGCTAGAACCGCTAGACAGGGATTGAACTATGGCTACACCTTC. It is translated as CSARTARQGLNYGYTF.